The clone carrying this T cell receptor beta chain was counted once. This sample was included in a study of CD8 T cells in Susac syndrome. Through negative isolation, CD4+ and CD8+ T cells were obtained, while TEMRA cells were enriched using FACS. Germline values: CDR1 DFQATT, CDR2 SNEGSKA (reference sequence). V was cut by 0 bases and J by 3 bases, with 14 bases left in between. This CDR3 region has 15 residues. With random hexamers, reverse transcription was performed on about 0.45 to 1 ug of RNA. Amplification of the TCR beta CDR3 was carried out by immunoSEQ multiplex PCR, which spanned a total of 54 Vbeta and 13 Jbeta segments. TCRdb called the immunoSEQ multiplex PCR reads again in MiXCR, with one record for every CDR3 protein. The profile shows about 120,000 distinct CDR3 sequences, 94% of them singletons.

The V gene is TRBV20-1, the J gene TRBJ1-2; D is unclear. Source material: CD4+ T cells from PBMCs. The TCR was taken from a human donor in good health. In DNA form, the CDR3 reads TGCAGTGCTAGAGATCCAGTTGCGGCGGACTATGGCTACACCTTC. This translates into CSARDPVAADYGYTF.